This T cell receptor beta chain appears in the sequencing data of a study of T cells in Graves' hyperthyroidism and ophthalmopathy. With V trimmed by 5 bases and J by 7 bases, 12 bases remained unmatched. In germline, CDR1 is DFQATT, CDR2 SNEGSKA (reference sequence). CDR3 length: 16 residues. Authors of the study amplified TCR beta CDR3 regions from RNA transcripts. In the first-round RT-PCR of the TCR CDR3, the HTBI primer set was used. Each CDR3 protein gets one entry after TCRdb re-called the multiplex PCR reads with MiXCR. The sample consists of under 350,000 distinct CDR3 sequences, around 13% of them appearing once.

Sequences were obtained from blood. This sequence was found in a woman in her forties with Graves' hyperthyroidism. This rearrangement joins TRBV20-1 to TRBJ1-6, with TRBD1 matching 9 bases. Here the CDR3 DNA reads TGCAGTGCTCAGGATCCCGGGACAGGGCTAAATTCACCCCTCCACTTT. This sequence encodes CSAQDPGTGLNSPLHF.